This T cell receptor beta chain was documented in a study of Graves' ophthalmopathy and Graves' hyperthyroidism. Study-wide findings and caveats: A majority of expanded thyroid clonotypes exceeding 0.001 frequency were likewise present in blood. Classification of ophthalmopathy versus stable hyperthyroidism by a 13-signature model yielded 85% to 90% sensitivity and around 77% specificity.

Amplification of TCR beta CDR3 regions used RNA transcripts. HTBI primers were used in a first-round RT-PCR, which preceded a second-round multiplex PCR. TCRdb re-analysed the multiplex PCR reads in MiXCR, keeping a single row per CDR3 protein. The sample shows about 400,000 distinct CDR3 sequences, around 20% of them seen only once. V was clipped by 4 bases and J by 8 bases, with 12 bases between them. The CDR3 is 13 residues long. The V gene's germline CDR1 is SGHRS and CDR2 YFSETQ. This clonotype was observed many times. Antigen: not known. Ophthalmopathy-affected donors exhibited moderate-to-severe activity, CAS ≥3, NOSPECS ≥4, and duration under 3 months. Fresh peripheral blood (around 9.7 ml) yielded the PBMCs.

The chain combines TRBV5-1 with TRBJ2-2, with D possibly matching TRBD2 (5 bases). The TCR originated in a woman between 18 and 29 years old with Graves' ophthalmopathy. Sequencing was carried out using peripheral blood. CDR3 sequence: CASSPYRGGELFF. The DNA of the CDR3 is TGCGCCAGCAGCCCATATCGGGGAGGGGAGCTGTTTTTT. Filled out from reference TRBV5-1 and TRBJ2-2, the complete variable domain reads KAGVTQTPRYLIKTRGQQVTLSCSPISGHRSVSWYQQTPGQGLQFLFEYFSETQRNKGNFPGRFSGRQFSNSRSEMNVSTLELGDSALYLCASSPYRGGELFFGEGSRLTVL.